Shown below are 10 T cell receptor beta chains from a single sample sequenced in a study of T cell repertoires in cytomegalovirus infection. Using its own MiXCR run on the reads, TCRdb lists one record per CDR3 protein. The data show some 100,000 distinct CDR3 sequences, more than 20% seen once. The material sequenced was CD8+ T cells from PBMCs. The origin of the receptors is a human donor in good health (CMV status not recorded). Some clones in this sample may be carry-over from other donors' samples.

This clonotype came up a few times. The rearrangement joins TRBV12-3 or TRBV12-4 to TRBJ2-1, with D perhaps TRBD1 (5 bases). This CDR3 spans 12 amino acids. The V end lost 6 bases, the J end lost 7 bases, and 10 bases lay between the germline ends. This chain's CDR3 is CASRSAGNEQFF. CDR3 coding DNA: TGTGCCAGCAGATCCGCAGGGAATGAGCAGTTCTTC.

This clonotype was found a few times. The chain links TRBV27 to TRBJ2-5, with D possibly being TRBD1 (5 bases). Germline-derived CDR1 and CDR2 are MNHEY and SMNVEV (reference sequence). This CDR3 contains 16 residues. Trimming pared 1 base from V and 2 bases from J, leaving 14 bases between. CDR3 nucleotides: TGTGCCAGCAGTTTATTCGCCGCAGGGATTCAAGAGACCCAGTACTTC. Protein product: CASSLFAAGIQETQYF.

This clonotype was detected a few times. This chain links TRBV6-2 or TRBV6-3 with TRBJ2-2; tentative D call: TRBD2 (6 bases). Per germline, CDR1 MNHEY and CDR2 SVGEGT. This CDR3 comprises 15 residues. The V gene lost 5 bases and the J gene lost 0 bases, with 10 bases spanning the gap. CDR3 protein: CASSRDWTNTGELFF. In nucleotides, the CDR3 is TGTGCCAGCAGTCGGGACTGGACGAACACCGGGGAGCTGTTTTTT.

The rearrangement uses TRBV6-5 and TRBJ2-5, with D possibly being TRBD1 or TRBD2 (5 bases each). The V end lost 2 bases, the J end lost 4 bases, and 14 bases lay between the germline ends. Germline CDR1 and CDR2: MNHEY and SVGAGI. This CDR3 is 15 amino acids long. CDR3 in amino acids: CASSYRDHIRETQYF. CDR3 nucleotides: TGTGCCAGCAGTTACCGGGACCACATACGAGAGACCCAGTACTTC.

The chain joins TRBV6-2 or TRBV6-3 to TRBJ2-4; D gene ambiguous. The germline CDR1 and CDR2 sequences are MNHEY and SVGEGT. Trimming cost V 0 bases and J 7 bases, with 10 bases left between them. This CDR3 comprises 14 residues. The CDR3 reads CASSYSGLGNIQYF. CDR3 coding DNA: TGTGCCAGCAGTTACTCCGGCCTCGGGAACATTCAGTACTTC.

Many counts were recorded for this clonotype. This chain joins TRBV28 and TRBJ2-7, with D uncertain. Trimming left V 1 base short and J 2 bases short, with 9 bases between. This CDR3 is 14 amino acids long. Germline V gene data show CDR1 as MDHEN and CDR2 as SYDVKM. CDR3 protein: CASSLFGETYEQYF. For the CDR3, the DNA is TGTGCCAGCAGTTTATTTGGGGAAACCTACGAGCAGTACTTC.

This sequence joins TRBV4-2 and TRBJ2-1; 12 bases agree with TRBD2. The CDR3 consists of 16 residues. Germline-derived CDR1 and CDR2 are LGHNA and YNFKEQ. Germline trimming cut 1 base from V and 7 bases from J; bases unmatched to any gene: 5. CDR3 bases: TGTGCCAGCAGCCAAGTTCTAGCGGGGGGGCCTAATGAGCAGTTCTTC. Encoded protein: CASSQVLAGGPNEQFF.

This clonotype appeared many times. The chain has TRBV29-1 and TRBJ2-1, with 10 bases identical to TRBD2. Looked up from germline, CDR1 is SQVTM and CDR2 is ANQGSEA. With V trimmed by 5 bases and J by 6 bases, 7 bases remained unmatched. This CDR3 contains 14 residues. Here the CDR3 DNA reads TGCAGCGTTACCGGGACTAGCGCGACCAATGAGCAGTTCTTC. The encoded protein is CSVTGTSATNEQFF.

CDR3: CASSPGEGGNTEAFF. In nucleotides, the CDR3 is TGTGCCAGCAGCCCAGGGGAGGGGGGGAACACTGAAGCTTTCTTT. The chain has TRBV11-2 and TRBJ1-1, with D maybe TRBD1 (6 bases). The CDR3 consists of 15 residues. Per germline, CDR1 SGHAT and CDR2 FQNNGV. V was clipped by 5 bases and J by 1 base, with 14 bases between them.

The chain uses TRBV27 and TRBJ2-1, with 11 bases identical to TRBD2. The CDR3 extends over 15 amino acids. With 7 bases clipped from V and 9 bases from J, the junction kept 11 bases outside the gene matches. Germline V CDR1 and CDR2: MNHEY, SMNVEV (reference sequence). DNA of the CDR3: TGTGCCAGCACCCTAGGGGGTAGCGGGGGGGGTGAGCAGTTCTTC. Translation gives CASTLGGSGGGEQFF.